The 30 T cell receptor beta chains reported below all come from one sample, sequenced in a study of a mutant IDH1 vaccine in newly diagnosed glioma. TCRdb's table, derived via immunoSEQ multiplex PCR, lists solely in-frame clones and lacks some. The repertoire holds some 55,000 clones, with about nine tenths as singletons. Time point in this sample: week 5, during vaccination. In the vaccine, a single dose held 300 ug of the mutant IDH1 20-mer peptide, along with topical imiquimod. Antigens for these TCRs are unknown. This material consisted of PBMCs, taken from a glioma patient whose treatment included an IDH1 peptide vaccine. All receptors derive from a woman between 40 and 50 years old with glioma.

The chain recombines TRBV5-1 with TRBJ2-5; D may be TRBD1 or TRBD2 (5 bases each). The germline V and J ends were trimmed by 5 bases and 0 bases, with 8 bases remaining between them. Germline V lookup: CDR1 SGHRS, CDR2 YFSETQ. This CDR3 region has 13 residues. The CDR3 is CASRRGNQETQYF. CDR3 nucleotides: TGCGCCAGCAGGAGGGGTAACCAAGAGACCCAGTACTTC.

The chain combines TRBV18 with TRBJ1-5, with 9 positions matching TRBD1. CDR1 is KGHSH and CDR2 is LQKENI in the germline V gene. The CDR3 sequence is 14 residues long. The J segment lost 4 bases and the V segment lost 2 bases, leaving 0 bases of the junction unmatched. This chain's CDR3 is CASSPGTGNQPQHF. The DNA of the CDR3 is TGTGCCAGCTCACCAGGGACAGGGAATCAGCCCCAGCATTTT. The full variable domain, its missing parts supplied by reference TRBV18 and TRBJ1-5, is NAGVMQNPRHLVRRRGQEARLRCSPMKGHSHVYWYRQLPEEGLKFMVYLQKENIIDESGMPKERFSAEFPKEGPSILRIQQVVRGDSAAYFCASSPGTGNQPQHFGDGTRLSIL.

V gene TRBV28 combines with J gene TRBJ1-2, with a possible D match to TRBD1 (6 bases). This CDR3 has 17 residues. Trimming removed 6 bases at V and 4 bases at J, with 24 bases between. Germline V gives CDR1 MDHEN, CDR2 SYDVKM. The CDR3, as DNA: TGTGCCAGCAGAGATCCTTCGGTAGTGGGGGCTCTCTATGGCTACACCTTC. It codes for CASRDPSVVGALYGYTF.

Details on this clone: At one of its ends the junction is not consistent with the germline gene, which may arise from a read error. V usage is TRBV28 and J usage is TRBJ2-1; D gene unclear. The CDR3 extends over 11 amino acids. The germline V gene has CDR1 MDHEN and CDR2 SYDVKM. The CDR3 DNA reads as TGTGCCAGCAGTTTAGGCCCCAAACTGGTCTTC. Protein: CASSLGPKLVF.

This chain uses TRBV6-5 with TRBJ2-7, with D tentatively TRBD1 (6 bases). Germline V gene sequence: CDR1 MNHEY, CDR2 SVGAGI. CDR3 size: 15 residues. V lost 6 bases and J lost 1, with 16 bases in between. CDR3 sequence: CASSVQGSLSYEQYF. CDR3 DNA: TGTGCCAGCAGCGTCCAGGGGTCCCTATCCTACGAGCAGTACTTC.

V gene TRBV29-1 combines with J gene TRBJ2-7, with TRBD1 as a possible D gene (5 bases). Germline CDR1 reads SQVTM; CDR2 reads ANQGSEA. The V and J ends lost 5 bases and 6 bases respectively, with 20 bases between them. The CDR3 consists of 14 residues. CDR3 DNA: TGCAGCGTTCAAAGAACCCAGGGTCGTTCCGAGCAGTACTTC. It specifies CSVQRTQGRSEQYF.

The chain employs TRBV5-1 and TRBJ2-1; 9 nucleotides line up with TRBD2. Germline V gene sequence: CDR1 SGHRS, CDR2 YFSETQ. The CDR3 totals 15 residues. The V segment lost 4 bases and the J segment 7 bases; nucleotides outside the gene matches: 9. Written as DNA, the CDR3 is TGCGCCAGCAGCCCCCGCGGGGGGGCCGGTAATGAGCAGTTCTTC. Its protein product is CASSPRGGAGNEQFF.

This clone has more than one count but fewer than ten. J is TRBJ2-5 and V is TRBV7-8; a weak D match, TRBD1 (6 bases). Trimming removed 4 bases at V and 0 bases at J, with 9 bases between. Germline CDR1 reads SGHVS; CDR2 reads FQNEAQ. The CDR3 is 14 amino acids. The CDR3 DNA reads TGTGCCAGCAGCTCGAGGACAGACCAAGAGACCCAGTACTTC. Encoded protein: CASSSRTDQETQYF.

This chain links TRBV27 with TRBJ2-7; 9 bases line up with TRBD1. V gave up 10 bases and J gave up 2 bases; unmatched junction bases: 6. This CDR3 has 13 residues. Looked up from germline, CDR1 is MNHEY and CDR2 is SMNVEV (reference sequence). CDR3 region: CATPGTGTYEQYF. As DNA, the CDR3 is TGTGCCACCCCCGGGACAGGGACCTACGAGCAGTACTTC.

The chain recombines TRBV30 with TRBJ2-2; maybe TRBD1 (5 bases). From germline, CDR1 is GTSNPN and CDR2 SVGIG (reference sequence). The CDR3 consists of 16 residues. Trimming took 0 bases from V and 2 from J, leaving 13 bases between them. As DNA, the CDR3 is TGTGCCTGGAGTGTGCTGGGGCAGCCCAACACCGGGGAGCTGTTTTTT. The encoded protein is CAWSVLGQPNTGELFF.

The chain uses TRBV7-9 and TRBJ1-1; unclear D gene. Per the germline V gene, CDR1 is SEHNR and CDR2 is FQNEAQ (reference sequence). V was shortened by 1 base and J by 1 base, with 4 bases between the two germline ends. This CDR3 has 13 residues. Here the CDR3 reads CASSLVGNTEAFF. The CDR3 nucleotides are TGTGCCAGCAGCTTAGTTGGGAACACTGAAGCTTTCTTT.

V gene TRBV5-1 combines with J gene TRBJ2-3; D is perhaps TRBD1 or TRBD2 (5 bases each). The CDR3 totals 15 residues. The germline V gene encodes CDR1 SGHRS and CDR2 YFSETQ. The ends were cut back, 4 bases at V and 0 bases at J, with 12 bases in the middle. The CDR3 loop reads CASSLRDQSTDTQYF. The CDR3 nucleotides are TGCGCCAGCAGCCTCCGGGACCAGAGCACAGATACGCAGTATTTT. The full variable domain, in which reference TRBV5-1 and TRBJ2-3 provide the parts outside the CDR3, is KAGVTQTPRYLIKTRGQQVTLSCSPISGHRSVSWYQQTPGQGLQFLFEYFSETQRNKGNFPGRFSGRQFSNSRSEMNVSTLELGDSALYLCASSLRDQSTDTQYFGPGTRLTVL.

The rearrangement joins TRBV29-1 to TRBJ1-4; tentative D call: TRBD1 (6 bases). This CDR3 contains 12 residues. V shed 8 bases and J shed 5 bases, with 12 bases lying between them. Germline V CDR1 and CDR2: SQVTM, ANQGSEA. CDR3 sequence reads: CSIRDNNEKLFF. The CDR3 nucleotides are TGCAGCATCCGGGACAACAATGAAAAACTGTTTTTT.

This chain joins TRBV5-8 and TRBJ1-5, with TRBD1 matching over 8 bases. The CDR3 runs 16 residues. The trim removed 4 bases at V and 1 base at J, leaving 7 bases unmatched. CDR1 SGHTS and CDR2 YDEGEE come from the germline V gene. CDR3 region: CASSPGQGISNQPQHF. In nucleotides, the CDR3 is TGTGCCAGCAGCCCAGGACAGGGAATAAGCAATCAGCCCCAGCATTTT.

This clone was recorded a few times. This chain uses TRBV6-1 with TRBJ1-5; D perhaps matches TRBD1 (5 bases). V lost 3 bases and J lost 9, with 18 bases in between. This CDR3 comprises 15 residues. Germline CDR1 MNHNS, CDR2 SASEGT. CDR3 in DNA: TGTGCCAGCAGTGAGGCGGGACGGGGAAAGGGGCCCCAGCATTTT. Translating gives CASSEAGRGKGPQHF.

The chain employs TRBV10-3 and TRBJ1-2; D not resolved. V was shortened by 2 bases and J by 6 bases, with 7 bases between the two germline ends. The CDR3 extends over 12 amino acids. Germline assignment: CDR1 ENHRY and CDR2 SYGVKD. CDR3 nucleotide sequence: TGTGCCATCAGTGAGACCGAAGATGGCTACACCTTC. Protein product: CAISETEDGYTF.

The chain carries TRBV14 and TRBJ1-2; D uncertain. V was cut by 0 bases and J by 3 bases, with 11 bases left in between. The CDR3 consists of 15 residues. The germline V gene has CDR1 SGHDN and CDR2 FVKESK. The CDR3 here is CASSQDLGGYYGYTF. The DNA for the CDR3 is TGTGCCAGCAGCCAAGATCTTGGCGGATACTATGGCTACACCTTC.

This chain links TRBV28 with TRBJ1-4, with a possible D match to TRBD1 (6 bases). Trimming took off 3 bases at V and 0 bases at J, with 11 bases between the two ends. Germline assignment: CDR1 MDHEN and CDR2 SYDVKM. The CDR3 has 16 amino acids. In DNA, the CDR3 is TGTGCCAGCAGTTTCGGAGGGGGAACAACTAATGAAAAACTGTTTTTT. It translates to CASSFGGGTTNEKLFF.

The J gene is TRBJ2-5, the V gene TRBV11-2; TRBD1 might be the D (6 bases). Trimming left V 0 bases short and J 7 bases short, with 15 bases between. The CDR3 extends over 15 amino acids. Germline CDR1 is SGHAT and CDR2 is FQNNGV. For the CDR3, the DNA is TGTGCCAGCAGCTTAGAGTACAGGGATCAGGGGACCCAGTACTTC. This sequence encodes CASSLEYRDQGTQYF.

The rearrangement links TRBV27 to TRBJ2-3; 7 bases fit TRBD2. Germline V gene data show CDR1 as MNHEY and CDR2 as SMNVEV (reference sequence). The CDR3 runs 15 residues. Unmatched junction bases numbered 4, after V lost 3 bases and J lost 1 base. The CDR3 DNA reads TGTGCCAGCAGTTTCAAAGGGAGGGGCACAGATACGCAGTATTTT. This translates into CASSFKGRGTDTQYF.

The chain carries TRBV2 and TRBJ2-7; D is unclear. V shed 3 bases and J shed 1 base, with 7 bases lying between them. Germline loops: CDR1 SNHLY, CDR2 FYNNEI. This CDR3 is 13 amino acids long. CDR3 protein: CASSDAVSYEQYF. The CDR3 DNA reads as TGTGCCAGCAGTGATGCGGTATCCTACGAGCAGTACTTC.

The CDR3 sequence is CASSPPGQGLNQPQHF. DNA of the CDR3: TGTGCCAGCTCACCCCCAGGACAGGGCCTCAATCAGCCCCAGCATTTT. This chain joins TRBV18 and TRBJ1-5; 8 nucleotides match TRBD1. The V gene's germline CDR1 is KGHSH and CDR2 LQKENI. The CDR3 totals 16 residues. Losses at the gene ends were 3 bases for V and 3 bases for J; bases not matched to a gene: 7. The variable domain in full, with the rest retrieved from reference TRBV18 and TRBJ1-5, is NAGVMQNPRHLVRRRGQEARLRCSPMKGHSHVYWYRQLPEEGLKFMVYLQKENIIDESGMPKERFSAEFPKEGPSILRIQQVVRGDSAAYFCASSPPGQGLNQPQHFGDGTRLSIL.

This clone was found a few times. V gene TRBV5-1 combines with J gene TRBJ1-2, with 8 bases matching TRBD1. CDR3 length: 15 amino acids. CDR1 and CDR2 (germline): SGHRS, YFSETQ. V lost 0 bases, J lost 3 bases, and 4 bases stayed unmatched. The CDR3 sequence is CASSLVSGGDYGYTF. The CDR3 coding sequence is TGCGCCAGCAGCTTGGTTTCAGGGGGCGACTATGGCTACACCTTC.

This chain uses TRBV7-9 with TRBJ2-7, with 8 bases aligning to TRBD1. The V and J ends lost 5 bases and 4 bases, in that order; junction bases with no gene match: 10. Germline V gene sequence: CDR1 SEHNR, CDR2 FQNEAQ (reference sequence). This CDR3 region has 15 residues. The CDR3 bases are TGTGCCAGCAGCCGAGCAGGGGGCGCTGGGTACGAGCAGTACTTC. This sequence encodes CASSRAGGAGYEQYF.

CDR3: CASSSPYRLAGDSDTQYF. CDR3 nucleotides: TGTGCCAGCAGCTCACCCTACCGACTAGCGGGAGATTCAGATACGCAGTATTTT. The chain is built from TRBV28 and TRBJ2-3, with TRBD2 matching 12 bases. Germline V CDR1 and CDR2: MDHEN, SYDVKM. The junction had 14 bases not matched to a gene; V was cut back by 6 bases and J by 4 bases. This CDR3 region has 18 residues.

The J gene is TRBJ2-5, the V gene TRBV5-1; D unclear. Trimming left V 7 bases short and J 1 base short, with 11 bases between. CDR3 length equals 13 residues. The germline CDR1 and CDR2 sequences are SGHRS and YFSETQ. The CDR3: CASGPGPQETQYF. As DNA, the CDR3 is TGCGCCAGCGGCCCTGGACCCCAAGAGACCCAGTACTTC.

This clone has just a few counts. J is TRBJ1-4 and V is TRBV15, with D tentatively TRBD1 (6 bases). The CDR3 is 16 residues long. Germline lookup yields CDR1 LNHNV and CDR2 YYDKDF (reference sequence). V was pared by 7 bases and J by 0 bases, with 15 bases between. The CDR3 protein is CATTRDIWATNEKLFF. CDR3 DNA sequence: TGTGCCACCACACGGGACATCTGGGCAACTAATGAAAAACTGTTTTTT.

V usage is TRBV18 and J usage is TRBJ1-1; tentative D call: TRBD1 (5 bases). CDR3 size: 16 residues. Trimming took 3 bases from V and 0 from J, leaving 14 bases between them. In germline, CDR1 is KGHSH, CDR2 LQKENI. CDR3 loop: CASSPQGAGMNTEAFF. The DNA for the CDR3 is TGTGCCAGCTCACCCCAGGGCGCAGGGATGAACACTGAAGCTTTCTTT.

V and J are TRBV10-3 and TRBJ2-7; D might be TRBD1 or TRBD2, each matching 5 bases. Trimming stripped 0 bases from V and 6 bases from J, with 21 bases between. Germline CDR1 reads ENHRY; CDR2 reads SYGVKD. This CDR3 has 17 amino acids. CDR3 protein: CAISESTRRAAGAEQYF. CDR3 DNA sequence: TGTGCCATCAGTGAGTCTACAAGGCGAGCGGCTGGGGCCGAGCAGTACTTC.

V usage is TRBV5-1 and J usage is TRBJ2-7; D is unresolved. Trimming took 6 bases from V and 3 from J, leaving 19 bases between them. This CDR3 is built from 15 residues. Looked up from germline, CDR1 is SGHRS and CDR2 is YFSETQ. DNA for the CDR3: TGCGCCAGCAAGAGTGGAACGGGTAAATTCTACGAGCAGTACTTC. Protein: CASKSGTGKFYEQYF.